This T cell receptor (beta chain) was sequenced during a study of shared clonotypes between healthy human individuals. Notes on the study in general: Incomplete sequencing of sorted subsets was indicated by rarefaction despite large depth.

The trim removed 6 bases at V and 8 bases at J, leaving 4 bases unmatched. The CDR3 sequence is 12 residues long. Germline assignment: CDR1 MNHEY and CDR2 SVGAGI. This clone was found many times. Its target is unknown. The split of CD4+ cells yielded CD45RA+ naive and CD45RA-negative memory subsets. Original processing notes: Junction-only sequences without quality scores were provided by ImmunoSEQ, so filtering was different. Clones were read by immunoSEQ multiplex PCR, and TCRdb kept only the in-frame ones, dropping some. That table gives V, J and clone size, and the DNA gave D and trimming. This table has around 750,000 clones, around 72% appearing once.

The V call is TRBV6-5, the J call TRBJ2-1; the match to TRBD2 covers 7 bases. The receptor comes from a woman aged 30 to 39 in good health. The specimen sequenced was memory CD4+ T cells sorted from blood. Subset defined: CD45RA-negative fraction. In nucleotides, the CDR3 is TGTGCCAGCAGCCCTGGGGGGGATGAGCAGTTCTTC. Amino acids: CASSPGGDEQFF.